This T cell receptor (beta chain) was sequenced for a study of blood T cells in healthy people across ages. Concerning this clonotype: Its specificity is unknown.

Together with a sample-barcoded 5' primer, a J-beta primer mix was included in a second PCR lasting about 6 to 11 cycles. From the 5' RACE reads, TCRdb called clonotypes with MiXCR, one entry per CDR3 protein. The sample yields more than 650,000 distinct CDR3 sequences, roughly 53% seen once. Per germline, CDR1 MNHEY and CDR2 SMNVEV (reference sequence). The CDR3 has 13 amino acids. Trimming left V 8 bases short and J 2 bases short, with 10 bases between. The individuals who served as donors were healthy Caucasians living in Russia, aged about 6 to 90. Study-wide results and caveats: Older age went with lower TCR beta diversity per million T cells, in a roughly linear way. Long-lived donors had more naive CD4+ cells and higher diversity than aged donors.

Sequenced input: blood. The TCR sequence derives from a man older than 75 in good health. This rearrangement joins TRBV27 to TRBJ2-1; perhaps TRBD2 as D (5 bases). The CDR3 reads CASGSGPYNEQFF. Here the CDR3 DNA reads TGTGCCAGCGGGAGTGGGCCCTACAATGAGCAGTTCTTC.